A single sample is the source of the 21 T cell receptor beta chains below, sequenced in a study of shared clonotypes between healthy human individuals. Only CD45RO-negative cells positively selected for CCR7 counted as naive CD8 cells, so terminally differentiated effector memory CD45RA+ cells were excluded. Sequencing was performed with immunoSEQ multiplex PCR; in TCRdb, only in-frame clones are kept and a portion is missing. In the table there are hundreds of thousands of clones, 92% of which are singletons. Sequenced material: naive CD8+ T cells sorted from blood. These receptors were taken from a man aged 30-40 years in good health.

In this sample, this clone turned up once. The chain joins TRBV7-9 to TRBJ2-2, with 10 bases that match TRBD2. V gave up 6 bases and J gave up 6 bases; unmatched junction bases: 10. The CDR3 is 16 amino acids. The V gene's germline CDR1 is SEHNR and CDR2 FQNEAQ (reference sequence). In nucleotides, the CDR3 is TGTGCCAGCAGATCAGGCCTAGCGGGAGTTTCCGGGGAGCTGTTTTTT. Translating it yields CASRSGLAGVSGELFF.

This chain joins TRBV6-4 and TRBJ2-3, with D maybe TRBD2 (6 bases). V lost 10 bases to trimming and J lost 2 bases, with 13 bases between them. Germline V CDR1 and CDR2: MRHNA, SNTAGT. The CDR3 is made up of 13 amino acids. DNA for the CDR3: TGTGCCACCGCCGGGACTCACACAGATACGCAGTATTTT. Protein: CATAGTHTDTQYF.

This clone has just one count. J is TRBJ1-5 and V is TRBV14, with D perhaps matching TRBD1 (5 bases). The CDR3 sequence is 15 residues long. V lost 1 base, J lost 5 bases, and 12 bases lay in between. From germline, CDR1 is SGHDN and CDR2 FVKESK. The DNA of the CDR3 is TGTGCCAGCAGCCAAGCCCGGGACGGGGATCAGCCCCAGCATTTT. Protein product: CASSQARDGDQPQHF. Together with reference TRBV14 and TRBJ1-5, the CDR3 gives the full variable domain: EAGVTQFPSHSVIEKGQTVTLRCDPISGHDNLYWYRRVMGKEIKFLLHFVKESKQDESGMPNNRFLAERTGGTYSTLKVQPAELEDSGVYFCASSQARDGDQPQHFGDGTRLSIL.

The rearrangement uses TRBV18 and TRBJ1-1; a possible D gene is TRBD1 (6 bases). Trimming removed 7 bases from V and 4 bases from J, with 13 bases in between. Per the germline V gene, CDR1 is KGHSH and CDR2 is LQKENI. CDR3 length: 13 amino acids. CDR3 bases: TGTGCCAGCTTGACAGGCGGTGGCACTGAAGCTTTCTTT. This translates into CASLTGGGTEAFF.

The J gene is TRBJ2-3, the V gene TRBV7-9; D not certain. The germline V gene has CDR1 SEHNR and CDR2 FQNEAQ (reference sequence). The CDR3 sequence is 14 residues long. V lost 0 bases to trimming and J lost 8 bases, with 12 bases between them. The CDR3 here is CASSLARNRRTQYF. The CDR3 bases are TGTGCCAGCAGCTTAGCGCGGAATAGACGTACGCAGTATTTT.

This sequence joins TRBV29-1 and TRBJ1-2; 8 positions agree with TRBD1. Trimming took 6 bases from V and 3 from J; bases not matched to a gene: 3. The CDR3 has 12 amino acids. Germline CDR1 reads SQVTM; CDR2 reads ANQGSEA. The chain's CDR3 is CSVRGLDYGYTF. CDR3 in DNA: TGCAGCGTCAGGGGGCTCGACTATGGCTACACCTTC. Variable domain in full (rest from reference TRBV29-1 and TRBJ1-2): SAVISQKPSRDICQRGTSLTIQCQVDSQVTMMFWYRQQPGQSLTLIATANQGSEATYESGFVIDKFPISRPNLTFSTLTVSNMSPEDSSIYLCSVRGLDYGYTFGSGTRLTVV.

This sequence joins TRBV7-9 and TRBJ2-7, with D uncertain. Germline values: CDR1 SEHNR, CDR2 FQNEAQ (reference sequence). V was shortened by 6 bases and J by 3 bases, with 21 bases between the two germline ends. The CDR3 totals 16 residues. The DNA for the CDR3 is TGTGCCAGCAGTCCCATCGTTGCCGACTTTCTCTACGAGCAGTACTTC. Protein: CASSPIVADFLYEQYF.

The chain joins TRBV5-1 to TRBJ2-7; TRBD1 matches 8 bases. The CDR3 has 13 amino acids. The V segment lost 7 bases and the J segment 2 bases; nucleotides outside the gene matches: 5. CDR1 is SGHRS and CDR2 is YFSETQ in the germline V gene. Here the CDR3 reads CASAEDRAYEQYF. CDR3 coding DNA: TGCGCCAGCGCGGAGGACAGGGCCTACGAGCAGTACTTC. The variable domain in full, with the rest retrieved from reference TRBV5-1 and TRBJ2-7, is KAGVTQTPRYLIKTRGQQVTLSCSPISGHRSVSWYQQTPGQGLQFLFEYFSETQRNKGNFPGRFSGRQFSNSRSEMNVSTLELGDSALYLCASAEDRAYEQYFGPGTRLTVT.

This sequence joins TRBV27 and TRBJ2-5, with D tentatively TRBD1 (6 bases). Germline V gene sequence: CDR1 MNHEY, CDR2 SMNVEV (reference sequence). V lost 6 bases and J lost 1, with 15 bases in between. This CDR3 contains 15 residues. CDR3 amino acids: CASRDLGDTQETQYF. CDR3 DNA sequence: TGTGCCAGCAGGGACCTAGGGGACACCCAAGAGACCCAGTACTTC.

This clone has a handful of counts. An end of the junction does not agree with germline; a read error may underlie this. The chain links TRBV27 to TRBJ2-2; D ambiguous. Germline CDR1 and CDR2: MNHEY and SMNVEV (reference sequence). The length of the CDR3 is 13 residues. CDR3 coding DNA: TGTGCCAGCGGTTTCTTGACGACCGGGGAGCTGTTTTTT. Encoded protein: CASGFLTTGELFF.

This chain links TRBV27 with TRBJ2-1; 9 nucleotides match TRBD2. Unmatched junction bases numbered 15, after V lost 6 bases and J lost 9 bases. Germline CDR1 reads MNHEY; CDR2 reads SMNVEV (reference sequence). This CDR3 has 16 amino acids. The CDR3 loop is CASSTIPGLALGEQFF. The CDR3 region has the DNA TGTGCCAGCAGCACGATTCCGGGACTAGCCTTGGGTGAGCAGTTCTTC.

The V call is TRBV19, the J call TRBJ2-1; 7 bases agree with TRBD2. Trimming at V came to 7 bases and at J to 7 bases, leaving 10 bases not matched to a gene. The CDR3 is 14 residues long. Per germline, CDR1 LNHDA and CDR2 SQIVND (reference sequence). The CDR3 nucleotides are TGTGCCAGTAATGATTGGGCGGGAGCTAATGAGCAGTTCTTC. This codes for CASNDWAGANEQFF.

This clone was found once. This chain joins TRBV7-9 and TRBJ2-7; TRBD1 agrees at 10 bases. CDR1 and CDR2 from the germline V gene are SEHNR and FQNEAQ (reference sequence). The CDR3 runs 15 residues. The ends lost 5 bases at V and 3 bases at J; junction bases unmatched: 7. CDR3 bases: TGTGCCAGCAGCCCGGGACAGGGGTTCTTCTACGAGCAGTACTTC. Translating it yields CASSPGQGFFYEQYF.

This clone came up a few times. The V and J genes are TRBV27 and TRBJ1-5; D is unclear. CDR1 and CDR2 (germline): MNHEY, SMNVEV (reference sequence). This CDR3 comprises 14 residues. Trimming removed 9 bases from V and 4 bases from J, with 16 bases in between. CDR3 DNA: TGTGCCAGTCGAGGGTGGGAGACAAATCAGCCCCAGCATTTT. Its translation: CASRGWETNQPQHF.

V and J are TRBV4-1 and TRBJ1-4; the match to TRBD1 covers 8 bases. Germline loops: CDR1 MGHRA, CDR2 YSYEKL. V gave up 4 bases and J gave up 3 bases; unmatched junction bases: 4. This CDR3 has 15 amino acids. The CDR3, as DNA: TGCGCCAGCAGCCCTCGGACAGGGCCTAATGAAAAACTGTTTTTT. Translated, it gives CASSPRTGPNEKLFF.

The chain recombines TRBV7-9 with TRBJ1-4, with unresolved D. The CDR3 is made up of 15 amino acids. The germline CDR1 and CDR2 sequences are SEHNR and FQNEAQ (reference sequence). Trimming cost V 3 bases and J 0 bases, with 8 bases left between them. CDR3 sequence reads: CASSFYSATNEKLFF. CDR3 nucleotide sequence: TGTGCCAGCAGCTTTTACAGCGCAACTAATGAAAAACTGTTTTTT.

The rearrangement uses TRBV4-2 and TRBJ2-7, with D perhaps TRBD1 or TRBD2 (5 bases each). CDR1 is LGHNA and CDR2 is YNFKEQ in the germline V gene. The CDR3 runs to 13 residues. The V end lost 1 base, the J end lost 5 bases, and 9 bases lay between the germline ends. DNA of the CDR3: TGTGCCAGCAGCCAAGGCGAGGGGCACGAGCAGTACTTC. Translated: CASSQGEGHEQYF.

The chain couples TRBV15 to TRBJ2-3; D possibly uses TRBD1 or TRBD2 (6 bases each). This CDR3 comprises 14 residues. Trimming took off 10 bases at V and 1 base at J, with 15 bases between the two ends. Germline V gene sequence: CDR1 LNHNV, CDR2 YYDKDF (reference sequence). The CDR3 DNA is TGTGCCATACCTGGGGGGCATCGCACAGATACGCAGTATTTT. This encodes CAIPGGHRTDTQYF.

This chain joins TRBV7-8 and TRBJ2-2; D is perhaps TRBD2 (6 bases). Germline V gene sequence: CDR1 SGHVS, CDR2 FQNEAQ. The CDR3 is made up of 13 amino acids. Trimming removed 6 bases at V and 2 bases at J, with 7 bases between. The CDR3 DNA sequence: TGTGCCAGCAGAGCGGGCAACACCGGGGAGCTGTTTTTT. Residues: CASRAGNTGELFF. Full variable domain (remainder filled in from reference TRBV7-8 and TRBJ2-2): GAGVSQSPRYKVAKRGQDVALRCDPISGHVSLFWYQQALGQGPEFLTYFQNEAQLDKSGLPSDRFFAERPEGSVSTLKIQRTQQEDSAVYLCASRAGNTGELFFGEGSRLTVL.

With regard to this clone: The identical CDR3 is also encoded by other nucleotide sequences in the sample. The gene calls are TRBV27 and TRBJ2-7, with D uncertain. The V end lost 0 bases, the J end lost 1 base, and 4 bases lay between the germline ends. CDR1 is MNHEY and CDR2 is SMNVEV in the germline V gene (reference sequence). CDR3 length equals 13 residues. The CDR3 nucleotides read TGTGCCAGCAGTTTATCCACTTCCTACGAGCAGTACTTC. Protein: CASSLSTSYEQYF.

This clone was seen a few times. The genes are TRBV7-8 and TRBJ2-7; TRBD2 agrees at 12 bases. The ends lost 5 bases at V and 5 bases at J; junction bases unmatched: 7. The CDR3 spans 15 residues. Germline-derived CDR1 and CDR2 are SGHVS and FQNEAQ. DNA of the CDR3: TGTGCCAGCAGCCCTACTAGCGGGAGGCTAGACGAGCAGTACTTC. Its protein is CASSPTSGRLDEQYF.